This T cell receptor (beta chain) was sequenced during a study of neurological immune-mediated disorders. This clonotype was observed at least ten times. TCRdb reprocessed the 5' RACE reads via MiXCR and lists one record per CDR3 protein. The repertoire holds 45,000 to 60,000 distinct CDR3 sequences, with roughly 4% as singletons. This CDR3 is built from 17 residues. Trimming took 3 bases from V and 2 from J; bases not matched to a gene: 9. Germline values: CDR1 SGHRS, CDR2 YFSETQ. Sample: PBMCs. The sequence was obtained from a man between 25 and 39 years old with multiple sclerosis. The chain links TRBV5-1 to TRBJ2-2; 8 nucleotides align to TRBD1. The CDR3 spells CASSYMAQGANTGELFF. The CDR3 nucleotides read TGCGCCAGCAGCTACATGGCGCAGGGGGCCAACACCGGGGAGCTGTTTTTT.